The 8 T cell receptor beta chains reported below all come from one sample, sequenced in a study of T cell responses to AZD1222 COVID-19 vaccine (dated by TCRdb to the early 2020s). The time point label here, explained by the study, means: baseline before first vaccination. Receptor libraries were prepared by the immunoSEQ multiplex PCR assay. TCRdb took this table from immuneACCESS and kept in-frame rearrangements with V and J called. Such tables lack part of the clones; where checked against another copy, unresolved V genes explain under half of the gap, and the rest is unexplained. The sample table lists about 110,000 clones, 86% of them with a count of one. The ten largest make up 2.5% to 4% of the sample. The sequencing here drew on peripheral blood, taken on day 0 of AZD1222 vaccination. These receptors were taken from an adult in good health.

V gene TRBV11-2 combines with J gene TRBJ2-1, with TRBD2 matching over 8 bases. The V gene end was trimmed by 5 bases and the J gene end by 7 bases; junction bases not matched to a gene: 10. Per germline, CDR1 SGHAT and CDR2 FQNNGV. This CDR3 has 15 residues. CDR3 in amino acids: CASSRGLASGNEQFF. Here the CDR3 DNA reads TGTGCCAGCAGCCGAGGACTAGCCTCGGGGAATGAGCAGTTCTTC.

The chain links TRBV4-2 to TRBJ2-2; D might be TRBD2 (5 bases). V was clipped by 2 bases and J by 2 bases, with 12 bases between them. The CDR3 consists of 16 residues. CDR1 and CDR2 from the germline V gene are LGHNA and YNFKEQ. CDR3 in amino acids: CASSQPGDFNTGELFF. CDR3 sequence (DNA): TGTGCCAGCAGCCAACCCGGGGATTTTAACACCGGGGAGCTGTTTTTT.

This clone turned up a few times. The V and J genes are TRBV2 and TRBJ2-5; 14 positions agree with TRBD2. Germline V lookup: CDR1 SNHLY, CDR2 FYNNEI. V dropped 6 bases and J dropped 7; count of bases not matched to a gene: 19. The CDR3 totals 19 residues. The CDR3 DNA reads as TGTGCCAGCAGGTCCGGACTAGCGGGGGGCCCTGGGACGTCTTTGACCCAGTACTTC. It codes for CASRSGLAGGPGTSLTQYF. Complete variable domain (other parts from reference TRBV2 and TRBJ2-5): EPEVTQTPSHQVTQMGQEVILRCVPISNHLYFYWYRQILGQKVEFLVSFYNNEISEKSEIFDDQFSVERPDGSNFTLKIRSTKLEDSAMYFCASRSGLAGGPGTSLTQYFGPGTRLLVL.

This clone was detected a few times. This rearrangement joins TRBV19 to TRBJ1-6; possibly TRBD1 for D (5 bases). Trimming cost V 2 bases and J 5 bases, with 7 bases left between them. This CDR3 has 14 amino acids. Germline V CDR1 and CDR2: LNHDA, SQIVND (reference sequence). For the CDR3, the DNA is TGTGCCAGTAGTATACAGGGCGATAATTCACCCCTCCACTTT. Its translation: CASSIQGDNSPLHF.

V gene TRBV7-6 combines with J gene TRBJ2-7; D not certain. Germline V lookup: CDR1 SGHVS, CDR2 FNYEAQ. The V end lost 5 bases, the J end lost 5 bases, and 7 bases lay between the germline ends. The CDR3 is 11 amino acids. CDR3 protein: CASSSFHEQYF. The CDR3 DNA sequence: TGTGCCAGCAGCAGCTTCCACGAGCAGTACTTC.

V and J are TRBV28 and TRBJ1-2; TRBD1 agrees at 9 bases. The CDR3 has 15 amino acids. V dropped 7 bases and J dropped 4; count of bases not matched to a gene: 10. Per germline, CDR1 MDHEN and CDR2 SYDVKM. CDR3 in DNA: TGTGCCAGCACCCTTGGGGGGACAGGGCGCTATGGCTACACCTTC. It encodes CASTLGGTGRYGYTF.

The chain recombines TRBV9 with TRBJ2-7; TRBD1 might be the D (6 bases). The CDR3 consists of 14 residues. V gave up 0 bases and J gave up 5 bases, with 12 bases separating them. The germline V gene has CDR1 SGDLS and CDR2 YYNGEE. The CDR3 spells CASSVGQVGDEQYF. For the CDR3, the DNA is TGTGCCAGCAGCGTAGGACAGGTGGGAGACGAGCAGTACTTC.

This chain connects TRBV5-1 to TRBJ1-3; possibly TRBD1 for D (6 bases). The CDR3 loop spans 18 amino acids. The germline CDR1 and CDR2 sequences are SGHRS and YFSETQ. V was pared by 4 bases and J by 3 bases, with 23 bases between. The CDR3 region is CASSPQPVGGGVGNTIYF. The CDR3 region has the DNA TGCGCCAGCAGCCCCCAGCCGGTGGGGGGGGGCGTTGGAAACACCATATATTTT.